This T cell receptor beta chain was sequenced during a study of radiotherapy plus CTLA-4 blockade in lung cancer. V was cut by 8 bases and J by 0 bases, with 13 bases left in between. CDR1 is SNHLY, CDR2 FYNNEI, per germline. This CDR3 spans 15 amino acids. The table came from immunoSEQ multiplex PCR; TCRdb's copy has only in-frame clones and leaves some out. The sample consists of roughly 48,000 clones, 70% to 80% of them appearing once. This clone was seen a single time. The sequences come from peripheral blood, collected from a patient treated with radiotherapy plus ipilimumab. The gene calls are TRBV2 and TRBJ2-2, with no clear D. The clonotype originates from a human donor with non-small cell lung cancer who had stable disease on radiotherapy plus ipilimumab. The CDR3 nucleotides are TGTGCCAGCTCTGTGGCCGAAACGAACACCGGGGAGCTGTTTTTT. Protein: CASSVAETNTGELFF.